The 23 T cell receptor beta chains reported below all come from one sample, sequenced in a study of Tregs in tolerant kidney transplant recipients. Their specific antigens are unknown. Clones were read by immunoSEQ multiplex PCR, and TCRdb kept only the in-frame ones, dropping some. The sample records approximately 17,000 clones, 61% being singletons. The sample comprised Tregs from blood cultured with allogeneic cells. These receptors came from a human donor in good health.

CDR3 amino acids: CASKRPRPTDTQYF. The DNA for the CDR3 is TGTGCCAGCAAAAGACCGCGGCCCACAGATACGCAGTATTTT. J is TRBJ2-3 and V is TRBV2; D is unresolved. CDR3 length: 14 residues. CDR1 SNHLY and CDR2 FYNNEI come from the germline V gene. V was shortened by 7 bases and J by 2 bases, with 13 bases between the two germline ends.

The chain has TRBV10-3 and TRBJ1-6, with 10 nucleotides matching TRBD1. The CDR3 is 15 amino acids. Germline V lookup: CDR1 ENHRY, CDR2 SYGVKD. V was pared by 4 bases and J by 4 bases, with 1 base of the junction left unmatched. The CDR3 sequence is CAISVGQGYNSPLHF. The CDR3 bases are TGTGCCATCAGTGTGGGACAGGGGTATAATTCACCCCTCCACTTT.

There are a few counts of this clone. The chain carries TRBV6-6 and TRBJ2-3; TRBD2 aligns across 11 bases. The CDR3 runs 15 residues. In germline, CDR1 is MNHNY, CDR2 SVGAGI (reference sequence). V trimming: 5 bases; J trimming: 0 bases; junction bases outside the gene matches: 1. The chain's CDR3 is CASSRTSGSTDTQYF. The CDR3 DNA is TGTGCCAGCAGTCGGACTAGCGGGAGCACAGATACGCAGTATTTT.

The chain couples TRBV7-9 to TRBJ2-3; possible D gene TRBD2, 6 bases. In germline, CDR1 is SEHNR, CDR2 FQNEAQ (reference sequence). Trimming stripped 5 bases from V and 6 bases from J, with 15 bases between. CDR3 length: 14 residues. DNA of the CDR3: TGTGCCAGCAGCACCGGGCCGGAGGGGGATACGCAGTATTTT. It translates to CASSTGPEGDTQYF. The whole variable domain, filled in from reference TRBV7-9 and TRBJ2-3, reads DTGVSQNPRHKITKRGQNVTFRCDPISEHNRLYWYRQTLGQGPEFLTYFQNEAQLEKSRLLSDRFSAERPKGSFSTLEIQRTEQGDSAMYLCASSTGPEGDTQYFGPGTRLTVL.

This chain links TRBV11-2 with TRBJ1-1; D gene ambiguous. The germline gives CDR1 SGHAT, CDR2 FQNNGV. This CDR3 contains 13 residues. Trimming removed 2 bases at V and 5 bases at J, with 9 bases between. CDR3 nucleotides: TGTGCCAGCAGCTTACTCGATACGACTGAAGCTTTCTTT. Amino acids: CASSLLDTTEAFF. Full variable domain (rest looked up from reference TRBV11-2 and TRBJ1-1): EAGVAQSPRYKIIEKRQSVAFWCNPISGHATLYWYQQILGQGPKLLIQFQNNGVVDDSQLPKDRFSAERLKGVDSTLKIQPAKLEDSAVYLCASSLLDTTEAFFGQGTRLTVV.

The chain joins TRBV5-6 to TRBJ2-2; D is undetermined. This CDR3 is built from 12 residues. Trimming stripped 4 bases from V and 8 bases from J, with 9 bases between. Germline loops: CDR1 SGHDT, CDR2 YYEEEE. The CDR3 reads CASSLQKGELFF. The CDR3 DNA reads as TGTGCCAGCAGCCTTCAGAAGGGGGAGCTGTTTTTT.

The V gene is TRBV27, the J gene TRBJ1-5, with D unresolved. CDR3 size: 12 residues. The germline V gene has CDR1 MNHEY and CDR2 SMNVEV (reference sequence). V was cut by 3 bases and J by 7 bases, with 7 bases left in between. The CDR3 DNA reads TGTGCCAGCAGTTTCGTAGACCAGCCCCAGCATTTT. It encodes CASSFVDQPQHF.

The rearrangement links TRBV4-3 to TRBJ2-3; 7 nucleotides match TRBD2. The CDR3 is 13 amino acids. Germline CDR1 LGHNA, CDR2 YSLEER. V was clipped by 5 bases and J by 6 bases; unmatched bases: 5. CDR3 region: CASSTRLADTQYF. In DNA form, the CDR3 reads TGCGCCAGCAGCACCAGACTAGCTGATACGCAGTATTTT.

This chain joins TRBV19 and TRBJ1-5, with TRBD1 matching over 7 bases. CDR3 length: 17 amino acids. V trimming: 9 bases; J trimming: 0 bases; junction bases outside the gene matches: 14. Per the germline V gene, CDR1 is LNHDA and CDR2 is SQIVND (reference sequence). For the CDR3, the DNA is TGTGCCAGCTCCCGGGACAGACCATCGTATAGCAATCAGCCCCAGCATTTT. Translated, it gives CASSRDRPSYSNQPQHF.

Sample share makes this clone medium-sized. Other nucleotide sequences from this sample produce the same CDR3. The CDR3 bases are TGTGCCAGCAGTCGTGCTGGGGATGGCGAGCAGTACTTC. Translation: CASSRAGDGEQYF. The J gene is TRBJ2-7, the V gene TRBV6-5; no clear D. CDR1 and CDR2 from the germline V gene are MNHEY and SVGAGI. This CDR3 contains 13 residues. V was clipped by 5 bases and J by 6 bases, with 14 bases between them.

The chain links TRBV2 to TRBJ1-2; TRBD1 agrees at 7 bases. The junction had 11 bases not matched to a gene; V was cut back by 5 bases and J by 8 bases. This CDR3 has 14 residues. Looked up from germline, CDR1 is SNHLY and CDR2 is FYNNEI. CDR3 DNA sequence: TGTGCCAGCAGTACCTCGGCCACAGGGGCCGGCTACACCTTC. Residues: CASSTSATGAGYTF.

The rearrangement uses TRBV15 and TRBJ2-1, with 9 nucleotides matching TRBD1. J lost 6 bases, V lost 5 bases, and 8 bases had no gene match. Per germline, CDR1 LNHNV and CDR2 YYDKDF (reference sequence). This CDR3 has 15 residues. The CDR3 sequence: CATSVMDRGGNEQFF. The CDR3 nucleotides are TGTGCCACCAGCGTAATGGACAGGGGCGGCAATGAGCAGTTCTTC.

The V gene is TRBV15, the J gene TRBJ2-3, with TRBD2 matching over 9 bases. Germline trimming cut 0 bases from V and 7 bases from J; bases unmatched to any gene: 17. Germline CDR1 is LNHNV and CDR2 is YYDKDF (reference sequence). The CDR3 is 19 residues long. The CDR3 coding sequence is TGTGCCACCAGCAGAGATTCGGTGCTGGGCGGGGGGGACACGCATACGCAGTATTTT. This translates into CATSRDSVLGGGDTHTQYF.

The chain employs TRBV29-1 and TRBJ2-5, with D maybe TRBD2 (5 bases). CDR3 length: 11 residues. The V end lost 7 bases, the J end lost 5 bases, and 11 bases lay between the germline ends. Looked up from germline, CDR1 is SQVTM and CDR2 is ANQGSEA. The CDR3 DNA reads TGCAGCGCCGGGAACTCGGAGACCCAGTACTTC. Amino acid sequence: CSAGNSETQYF.

CDR3 coding DNA: TGTGCCAGCAGCCGGGGGGGCAGGGGAGACGGCTACACCTTC. Protein sequence: CASSRGGRGDGYTF. This chain links TRBV4-2 with TRBJ1-2; the D gene is possibly TRBD1 (6 bases). The CDR3 is 14 residues long. V lost 4 bases, J lost 8 bases, and 17 bases lay in between. Germline CDR1 is LGHNA and CDR2 is YNFKEQ.

V gene TRBV6-5 combines with J gene TRBJ2-3; the D call may be TRBD1 or TRBD2 (6 bases each). The CDR3 is made up of 14 amino acids. Germline V gene data show CDR1 as MNHEY and CDR2 as SVGAGI. With 6 bases removed from V and 1 base from J, the gap between germline ends came to 11 bases. CDR3 bases: TGTGCCAGCAGAGGGGGGCCGGGCACAGATACGCAGTATTTT. Encoded protein: CASRGGPGTDTQYF.

The V and J genes are TRBV19 and TRBJ1-2; TRBD1 might be the D (6 bases). V lost 4 bases and J lost 7, with 19 bases in between. The V gene's germline CDR1 is LNHDA and CDR2 SQIVND (reference sequence). The CDR3 has 15 amino acids. The CDR3 protein is CASSTYRALAAGYTF. The CDR3 DNA is TGTGCCAGTAGTACCTACAGGGCGCTCGCGGCTGGCTACACCTTC.

This clone is labeled as large (0.1 to 1%). The chain employs TRBV29-1 and TRBJ1-1, with 7 bases identical to TRBD1. Trimming cost V 7 bases and J 2 bases; bases outside gene matches: 4. The CDR3 is 12 amino acids. Germline-derived CDR1 and CDR2 are SQVTM and ANQGSEA. Here the CDR3 DNA reads TGCAGCGCTAACAGGGGAAACACTGAAGCTTTCTTT. This gives the protein CSANRGNTEAFF.

This clone was seen only once. The J gene is TRBJ2-1, the V gene TRBV5-4; D unresolved. V lost 0 bases and J 4 bases, leaving 5 bases between the germline ends. The length of the CDR3 is 13 residues. CDR1 SGHNT and CDR2 YYREEE come from the germline V gene (reference sequence). CDR3 sequence (DNA): TGTGCCAGCAGCTTGGGTGGGTACAATGAGCAGTTCTTC. This encodes CASSLGGYNEQFF.

By frequency in the sample, this clone is medium-sized. The chain joins TRBV4-1 to TRBJ1-2; D not resolved. The CDR3 loop spans 15 amino acids. V gave up 1 base and J gave up 5 bases, with 14 bases separating them. Germline CDR1 reads MGHRA; CDR2 reads YSYEKL. CDR3 nucleotide sequence: TGCGCCAGCAGCCAAGGAGATACGCGGACTTATGGCTACACCTTC. It is translated as CASSQGDTRTYGYTF.

J is TRBJ2-5 and V is TRBV11-3; D assignment may be TRBD1 or TRBD2 (6 bases each). The CDR3 covers 18 residues. CDR1 is SGHNT, CDR2 YENEEA, per germline. Trimming pared 1 base from V and 2 bases from J, leaving 20 bases between. The CDR3 region has the DNA TGTGCCAGCAGCTTAGGGGCGGCGAGGGGGGCGCGACAAGAGACCCAGTACTTC. Protein product: CASSLGAARGARQETQYF.

This clone was counted a few times. The CDR3 nucleotides read TGCGCCAGCAGCCAAGGCCCCCCGACAGGGTTGGGATATAGCAATCAGCCCCAGCATTTT. Translating gives CASSQGPPTGLGYSNQPQHF. J is TRBJ1-5 and V is TRBV4-1, with 7 bases lining up with TRBD1. With V trimmed by 1 base and J by 0 bases, 15 bases remained unmatched. The germline V gene encodes CDR1 MGHRA and CDR2 YSYEKL. The CDR3 totals 20 residues.

The J gene is TRBJ2-4, the V gene TRBV6-1, with D hard to call. The CDR3 totals 18 residues. Trimming took off 0 bases at V and 1 base at J, with 16 bases between the two ends. Per germline, CDR1 MNHNS and CDR2 SASEGT. DNA for the CDR3: TGTGCCAGCAGTGAAGCGGCATTATGGGCCCCCGCCAAAAACATTCAGTACTTC. Translation: CASSEAALWAPAKNIQYF.